The rows below give T cell receptor beta chains drawn from one sample of a study of CD8 T cells in ankylosing spondylitis. TCRdb re-analysed the 5' RACE reads in MiXCR, keeping a single row per CDR3 protein. The sample holds 750,000 to 850,000 distinct CDR3 sequences, 12% seen once. Sequencing input: blood, either unsorted or a sorted T cell fraction (not recorded which). Every receptor here comes from a male donor with ankylosing spondylitis. Both conserved end residues are part of each CDR3. D genes are given only for firm matches. Clone sizes are given selectively: once, few, many, or a class where the clone is expanded.

j_gene: TRBJ1-6; abundance: many; v_gene: TRBV28; d_gene: TRBD1; CDR3nt: TGTGCCAGCAGTTTAATGGGACAGGGGGATTCACCCCTCCACTTT; CDR3aa: CASSLMGQGDSPLHF
j_gene: TRBJ1-1; abundance: many; v_gene: TRBV18; d_gene: .; CDR3nt: TGTGCCAGCTCCGCGACAGTAAACACTGAAGCTTTCTTT; CDR3aa: CASSATVNTEAFF
j_gene: TRBJ1-2; abundance: many; v_gene: TRBV4-3; d_gene: .; CDR3nt: TGCGCCAGCAGCCTCCAGCAGGACAGCTATGGCTACACCTTC; CDR3aa: CASSLQQDSYGYTF
j_gene: TRBJ2-5; abundance: few; v_gene: TRBV14; d_gene: .; CDR3nt: TGTGCCAGCAGCCAAGATAGGGGGTCGATCGAAGAGACCCAGTACTTC; CDR3aa: CASSQDRGSIEETQYF
j_gene: TRBJ1-1; abundance: few; v_gene: TRBV20-1; d_gene: .; CDR3nt: TGCAGTGCTAGAGATCCCCAGGGCTTCACTGAAGCTTTCTTT; CDR3aa: CSARDPQGFTEAFF
j_gene: TRBJ2-7; abundance: many; v_gene: TRBV4-3; d_gene: TRBD1; CDR3nt: TGCGCCAGCAGCCAACGGGCGACAGGGGATGAGCAGTACTTC; CDR3aa: CASSQRATGDEQYF
j_gene: TRBJ1-3; abundance: .; v_gene: TRBV20-1; d_gene: .; CDR3nt: TGCAGTGCTAGAGGAGAGCTTTCTGGAAACACCATATATTTT; CDR3aa: CSARGELSGNTIYF
j_gene: TRBJ1-2; abundance: many; v_gene: TRBV20-1; d_gene: .; CDR3nt: TGCAGTGCCACAAAGACGGACTATGGCTACACCTTC; CDR3aa: CSATKTDYGYTF
j_gene: TRBJ2-3; abundance: few; v_gene: TRBV20-1; d_gene: .; CDR3nt: TGCAGTGCTGTCGGGTCTGAGAGCACAGATACGCAGTATTTT; CDR3aa: CSAVGSESTDTQYF
j_gene: TRBJ2-5; abundance: few; v_gene: TRBV12-3/TRBV12-4; d_gene: TRBD2; CDR3nt: TGTGCCAGCAGTTTGGCCGGGGAGGGGACCCAGTACTTC; CDR3aa: CASSLAGEGTQYF
j_gene: TRBJ2-7; abundance: .; v_gene: TRBV4-3; d_gene: .; CDR3nt: TGCGCCAGCAGCCAAGTAGGGGGGCGCGAGCAGTACTTC; CDR3aa: CASSQVGGREQYF
j_gene: TRBJ2-1; abundance: few; v_gene: TRBV18; d_gene: .; CDR3nt: TGTGCCAGCTCACCAGCGGGCGGGGTGTACAATGAGCAGTTCTTC; CDR3aa: CASSPAGGVYNEQFF
j_gene: TRBJ2-2; abundance: many; v_gene: TRBV27; d_gene: .; CDR3nt: TGTGCCAGCAGTTTATGGGCTAGCTCAAACACCGGGGAGCTGTTTTTT; CDR3aa: CASSLWASSNTGELFF
j_gene: TRBJ1-3; abundance: .; v_gene: TRBV12-3/TRBV12-4; d_gene: .; CDR3nt: TGTGCCAGCAGTTTAAGGGTGTTCTCTGGAAACACCATATATTTT; CDR3aa: CASSLRVFSGNTIYF
j_gene: TRBJ1-2; abundance: .; v_gene: TRBV18; d_gene: .; CDR3nt: TGTGCCAGCTCACCAGCGGCACGACCTAACTATGGCTACACCTTC; CDR3aa: CASSPAARPNYGYTF
j_gene: TRBJ2-3; abundance: few; v_gene: TRBV12-3/TRBV12-4; d_gene: TRBD1; CDR3nt: TGTGCCAGCAGTTCCCCCGGGACAGCCACAGATACGCAGTATTTT; CDR3aa: CASSSPGTATDTQYF
j_gene: TRBJ2-6; abundance: few; v_gene: TRBV11-3; d_gene: TRBD2; CDR3nt: TGTGCCAGCAGCTTAGGGGGGGGAGCATCTTCTGGGGCCAACGTCCTGACTTTC; CDR3aa: CASSLGGGASSGANVLTF
j_gene: TRBJ2-3; abundance: many; v_gene: TRBV20-1; d_gene: .; CDR3nt: TGCAGTGCTGCTTCTACCCCTGGGGATACGCAGTATTTT; CDR3aa: CSAASTPGDTQYF
j_gene: TRBJ1-1; abundance: .; v_gene: TRBV7-2; d_gene: TRBD1; CDR3nt: TGTGCCAGCAGCTTATATGGGACAGGGAACACTGAAGCTTTCTTT; CDR3aa: CASSLYGTGNTEAFF
j_gene: TRBJ2-7; abundance: few; v_gene: TRBV5-6; d_gene: .; CDR3nt: TGTGCCATCAGCTCCGGGCCAGCAAGTGTGATGCAGTACTTC; CDR3aa: CAISSGPASVMQYF
j_gene: TRBJ2-5; abundance: .; v_gene: TRBV5-1; d_gene: TRBD1; CDR3nt: TGCACCAGCAGCGTTGGGGACAGGGAATGGGAGACCCAGTACTTC; CDR3aa: CTSSVGDREWETQYF
j_gene: TRBJ2-6; abundance: .; v_gene: TRBV6-5; d_gene: .; CDR3nt: TGTGCCAGCAGTTACTCGAGTGTCAGATTAAGCTCTGGGGCCAACGTCCTGACTTTC; CDR3aa: CASSYSSVRLSSGANVLTF
j_gene: TRBJ2-1; abundance: .; v_gene: TRBV20-1; d_gene: TRBD2; CDR3nt: TGCAGTGCTGGGGGGGGAGCGGGCCCCGTCTACAATGAGCAGTTCTTC; CDR3aa: CSAGGGAGPVYNEQFF
j_gene: TRBJ2-7; abundance: many; v_gene: TRBV10-3; d_gene: TRBD1; CDR3nt: TGTGCCATCAGTGAGTCTTACAGGGGCTACGAGCAGTACTTC; CDR3aa: CAISESYRGYEQYF
j_gene: TRBJ2-7; abundance: once; v_gene: TRBV10-1; d_gene: .; CDR3nt: TGCGCCAGTCAGGACGGTTCGGCCTACGAGCAGTACTTC; CDR3aa: CASQDGSAYEQYF
j_gene: TRBJ2-7; abundance: few; v_gene: TRBV5-1; d_gene: TRBD1; CDR3nt: TGCGCCAGCAGCCCTGCGACAGGGTTCGAGCAGTACTTC; CDR3aa: CASSPATGFEQYF
j_gene: TRBJ2-1; abundance: .; v_gene: TRBV20-1; d_gene: .; CDR3nt: TGCAGTGCTAGTCGAGACACCCTTGAGCAGTTCTTC; CDR3aa: CSASRDTLEQFF
j_gene: TRBJ1-4; abundance: few; v_gene: TRBV20-1; d_gene: TRBD1; CDR3nt: TGCAGTGCTAGAGTTCCGGGACAGGGTAGTGAAAAACTGTTTTTT; CDR3aa: CSARVPGQGSEKLFF
j_gene: TRBJ2-5; abundance: many; v_gene: TRBV6-5; d_gene: TRBD1; CDR3nt: TGTGCCAGCAGTTCCCCCCAGGGGGCCGAAGAGACCCAGTACTTC; CDR3aa: CASSSPQGAEETQYF
j_gene: TRBJ2-7; abundance: .; v_gene: TRBV29-1; d_gene: .; CDR3nt: TGCAGCGTTGAAGGAAGTGGATCCCACTCCTACGAGCAGTACTTC; CDR3aa: CSVEGSGSHSYEQYF
j_gene: TRBJ1-1; abundance: few; v_gene: TRBV29-1; d_gene: .; CDR3nt: TGCAGCGTTCGCGGGGGGAACACTGAAGCTTTCTTT; CDR3aa: CSVRGGNTEAFF
j_gene: TRBJ2-1; abundance: .; v_gene: TRBV20-1; d_gene: .; CDR3nt: TGCAGTGCTAGGGTCCACTACAATGAGCAGTTCTTC; CDR3aa: CSARVHYNEQFF
j_gene: TRBJ2-5; abundance: .; v_gene: TRBV6-6; d_gene: .; CDR3nt: TGTGCCAGCAGGGTACAGAGGACCCAGTACTTC; CDR3aa: CASRVQRTQYF
j_gene: TRBJ2-1; abundance: few; v_gene: TRBV4-3; d_gene: .; CDR3nt: TGCGCCAGCAGCCAAGACCCCCAAAGCTCCTACAATGAGCAGTTCTTC; CDR3aa: CASSQDPQSSYNEQFF
j_gene: TRBJ2-1; abundance: .; v_gene: TRBV4-2; d_gene: TRBD1; CDR3nt: TGTGCCAGCAGCCAACCACGGACAGGCCTCTCATACAATGAGCAGTTCTTC; CDR3aa: CASSQPRTGLSYNEQFF
j_gene: TRBJ2-7; abundance: few; v_gene: TRBV5-1; d_gene: TRBD1; CDR3nt: TGCGCCAGCAGCCCGGATCTAGGGACAGGCCACGCGAGGAACGAGCAGTACTTC; CDR3aa: CASSPDLGTGHARNEQYF
j_gene: TRBJ2-6; abundance: .; v_gene: TRBV7-7; d_gene: TRBD2; CDR3nt: TGTGCTAGCAGCTCTAGGGAGGGCTCTGGGGCCAACGTCCTGACTTTC; CDR3aa: CASSSREGSGANVLTF
j_gene: TRBJ2-1; abundance: many; v_gene: TRBV9; d_gene: .; CDR3nt: TGTGCCAGCAGCGTAGGGCCCGACCGGGGGCGCGAGCAGTTCTTC; CDR3aa: CASSVGPDRGREQFF
j_gene: TRBJ1-5; abundance: .; v_gene: TRBV5-3; d_gene: .; CDR3nt: TGTGCCAGGAGCCCCGGACAGCCCAGGGAGAATCAGCCCCAGCATTTT; CDR3aa: CARSPGQPRENQPQHF
j_gene: TRBJ1-2; abundance: many; v_gene: TRBV10-3; d_gene: TRBD1; CDR3nt: TGTGCCATCAATCGACAGGGGGTCAACTATGGCTACACCTTC; CDR3aa: CAINRQGVNYGYTF
j_gene: TRBJ2-7; abundance: few; v_gene: TRBV11-2; d_gene: .; CDR3nt: TGTGCCAGCAGCTTAAGGAATGGGGGCTACGAGCAGTACTTC; CDR3aa: CASSLRNGGYEQYF
j_gene: TRBJ1-1; abundance: .; v_gene: TRBV10-2; d_gene: .; CDR3nt: TGCGCCAGCTCCCGAGGGACTGCGGGGACTGAAGCTTTCTTT; CDR3aa: CASSRGTAGTEAFF
j_gene: TRBJ1-2; abundance: few; v_gene: TRBV15; d_gene: .; CDR3nt: TGTGCCACCAGCCCTTCTGTGCAGGGGAAGAATGGCTACACCTTC; CDR3aa: CATSPSVQGKNGYTF
j_gene: TRBJ1-1; abundance: few; v_gene: TRBV15; d_gene: .; CDR3nt: TGTGCCACCAGCAGAGATGTGTCGGATAGGGCTTTCTTT; CDR3aa: CATSRDVSDRAFF
j_gene: TRBJ2-1; abundance: few; v_gene: TRBV20-1; d_gene: .; CDR3nt: TGCAGTGCTCAAGTCGGTACCCAACAGTTCTTC; CDR3aa: CSAQVGTQQFF
j_gene: TRBJ2-1; abundance: many; v_gene: TRBV29-1; d_gene: .; CDR3nt: TGCAGCGCCATGGCTAACTTCGGCACCCGGCGGTACCACAATGAGCAGTTCTTC; CDR3aa: CSAMANFGTRRYHNEQFF
j_gene: TRBJ2-7; abundance: few; v_gene: TRBV18; d_gene: TRBD1; CDR3nt: TGTGCCAGCTCACTAACAGGGGTCTGGAACGAGCAGTACTTC; CDR3aa: CASSLTGVWNEQYF
j_gene: TRBJ1-2; abundance: few; v_gene: TRBV5-1; d_gene: .; CDR3nt: TGCGCCAGCAGCTTGGGATGGGGCGAGGTCTATGGCTACACCTTC; CDR3aa: CASSLGWGEVYGYTF
j_gene: TRBJ2-1; abundance: many; v_gene: TRBV12-3/TRBV12-4; d_gene: .; CDR3nt: TGTGCCAGCAGTCGACCTTACAATGAGCAGTTCTTC; CDR3aa: CASSRPYNEQFF
j_gene: TRBJ2-5; abundance: .; v_gene: TRBV5-4; d_gene: TRBD2; CDR3nt: TGTGCCAGCAGCGCGGGGACTAGCGGGGGAGAGGAGACCCAGTACTTC; CDR3aa: CASSAGTSGGEETQYF
j_gene: TRBJ1-4; abundance: .; v_gene: TRBV7-2; d_gene: .; CDR3nt: TGTGCCAGCAGCCTAGCAGGTGCAGGGATCGGTGAAAAACTGTTTTTT; CDR3aa: CASSLAGAGIGEKLFF
j_gene: TRBJ2-1; abundance: few; v_gene: TRBV20-1; d_gene: TRBD2; CDR3nt: TGCAGTGCTAGAGAAGTACTAGCGGGGGACAATGAGCAGTTCTTC; CDR3aa: CSAREVLAGDNEQFF
j_gene: TRBJ1-5; abundance: many; v_gene: TRBV12-3/TRBV12-4; d_gene: .; CDR3nt: TGTGCCAGCAGTTCCAGGGGTAATCAGCCCCAGCATTTT; CDR3aa: CASSSRGNQPQHF